The next 10 T cell receptor beta chains were all read from a single sample in a study of cytomegalovirus exposure and HLA in healthy donors. In the PCR, 60 Vbeta and 13 Jbeta primers were used. TCRdb keeps only in-frame clones here, not all; method: immunoSEQ multiplex PCR. The repertoire holds some 140,000 clones, around 72% seen once, with over 1% in the top ten. The material sequenced was PBMCs. All receptors come from a woman between 40 and 55 years old in good health and CMV-seronegative.

This clone was found once. This sequence joins TRBV28 and TRBJ2-7; TRBD1 aligns across 8 bases. Germline lookup yields CDR1 MDHEN and CDR2 SYDVKM. The CDR3 contains 12 residues. Trimming took 6 bases from V and 6 from J; bases not matched to a gene: 4. CDR3 residues: CASSGQGGEQYV. CDR3 DNA sequence: TGTGCCAGCAGCGGACAGGGCGGCGAGCAGTACGTC.

This clone was observed a handful of times. This sequence joins TRBV6-6 and TRBJ2-3, with 11 bases lining up with TRBD1. Germline V gene data show CDR1 as MNHNY and CDR2 as SVGAGI (reference sequence). The CDR3 sequence is 15 residues long. J was trimmed by 4 bases and V by 7 bases; bases with no gene match: 7. The CDR3 region is CASNQLGQGADTQYF. The CDR3 DNA is TGTGCCAGCAACCAATTGGGACAGGGGGCAGATACGCAGTATTTT.

The V and J genes are TRBV7-3 and TRBJ2-2, with 8 bases matching TRBD2. J gave up 0 bases and V 5 bases, and 5 bases lay outside the gene matches. This CDR3 region has 16 residues. CDR1 SGHTA and CDR2 FQGTGA come from the germline V gene. The CDR3 loop reads CASSRAGGSNTGELFF. CDR3 DNA: TGTGCCAGCAGCCGGGCGGGGGGATCGAACACCGGGGAGCTGTTTTTT.

The genes are TRBV28 and TRBJ1-2; D might be TRBD1 (6 bases). V lost 5 bases, J lost 2 bases, and 12 bases lay in between. This CDR3 comprises 14 residues. Germline V gives CDR1 MDHEN, CDR2 SYDVKM. CDR3 coding DNA: TGTGCCAGCAGTCTACTACAGGGAAACTATGGCTACACCTTC. It encodes CASSLLQGNYGYTF.

This clone appeared a few times. The rearrangement links TRBV2 to TRBJ1-5; D is unresolved. There are 10 residues in the CDR3. Germline V lookup: CDR1 SNHLY, CDR2 FYNNEI. V lost 8 bases and J 4 bases, leaving 3 bases between the germline ends. CDR3 in DNA: TGTGCCAGCCAAAATCAGCCCCAGCATTTT. It encodes CASQNQPQHF.

The gene calls are TRBV5-1 and TRBJ2-1, with 12 bases lining up with TRBD1. The J segment lost 0 bases and the V segment lost 3 bases, leaving 7 bases of the junction unmatched. The CDR3 length is 18 residues. Germline loops: CDR1 SGHRS, CDR2 YFSETQ. CDR3 in DNA: TGCGCCAGCAGCTCCGGGACAGGGGGCCTTAGCTCCTACAATGAGCAGTTCTTC. This gives the protein CASSSGTGGLSSYNEQFF.

J is TRBJ2-2 and V is TRBV21-1; the table gives TRBD2 as D, unverified against the DNA. TRBV21-1 is a recognized pseudogene. The CDR3 has 14 amino acids. CDR3 loop: CASSRTRRPGELFF. CDR3 bases: TGTGCCAGCAGCAGAACTCGGCGGCCCGGGGAGCTGTTTTTT.

The V and J genes are TRBV19 and TRBJ2-3, with D possibly matching TRBD2 (5 bases). V lost 2 bases, J lost 1 base, and 10 bases lay in between. The CDR3 sequence is 15 residues long. Germline CDR1 LNHDA, CDR2 SQIVND (reference sequence). CDR3 region: CASSIFEGGTDTQYF. The CDR3 coding sequence is TGTGCCAGTAGTATATTTGAGGGCGGCACAGATACGCAGTATTTT.

The gene calls are TRBV18 and TRBJ1-1; D is ambiguous. Trimming took off 1 base at V and 2 bases at J, with 14 bases between the two ends. CDR1 KGHSH and CDR2 LQKENI come from the germline V gene. This CDR3 has 16 residues. The CDR3 loop reads CASSPRGVDLNTEAFF. The DNA for the CDR3 is TGTGCCAGCTCACCACGCGGGGTTGACCTTAACACTGAAGCTTTCTTT.

V and J are TRBV5-1 and TRBJ1-6; D might be TRBD1 (5 bases). Germline assignment: CDR1 SGHRS and CDR2 YFSETQ. The ends were cut back, 0 bases at V and 6 bases at J, with 10 bases in the middle. The CDR3 covers 15 residues. CDR3: CASSLGPGSNSPLHF. The DNA for the CDR3 is TGCGCCAGCAGCTTGGGCCCAGGGTCTAATTCACCCCTCCACTTT.